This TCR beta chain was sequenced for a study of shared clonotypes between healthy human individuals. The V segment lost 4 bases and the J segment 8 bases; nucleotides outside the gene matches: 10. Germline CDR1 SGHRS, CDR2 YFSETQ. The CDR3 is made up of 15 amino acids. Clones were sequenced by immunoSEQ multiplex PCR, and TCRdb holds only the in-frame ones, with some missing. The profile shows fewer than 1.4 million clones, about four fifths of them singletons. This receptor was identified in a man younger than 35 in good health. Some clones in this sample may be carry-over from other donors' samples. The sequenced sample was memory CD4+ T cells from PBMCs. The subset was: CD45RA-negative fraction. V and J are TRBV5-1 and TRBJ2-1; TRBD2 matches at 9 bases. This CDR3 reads CASSPGLALTDEQFF. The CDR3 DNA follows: TGCGCCAGCAGCCCTGGACTAGCGTTGACCGATGAGCAGTTCTTC.